One sample yielded the 14 T cell receptor beta chains listed below, sequenced in a study of spatial heterogeneity in lung cancer. The time point here: blood at routine non-recurrence follow-up after resection. TCRdb re-called the 5' RACE reads through MiXCR, storing one row per CDR3 protein. This sample has about 70,000 distinct CDR3 sequences; about 9.5% occur once, and the top ten carry 1.5% to 2%. The input for sequencing was PBMCs, taken at follow-up. Receptors were obtained from a female donor with early-stage non-small cell lung cancer.

Worth noting for this clonotype: At one end, the junction sequence differs from germline, possibly due to a read error. V gene TRBV29-1 combines with J gene TRBJ2-7, with TRBD1 identical over 7 bases. In germline, CDR1 is SQVTM, CDR2 ANQGSEA. CDR3 length: 11 amino acids. Written as DNA, the CDR3 is TGCGGCGTCCACAGGGGCCACGAGCAGTACTTC. It is translated as CGVHRGHEQYF.

This clonotype has at least ten counts. The chain links TRBV10-1 to TRBJ2-7; 9 bases agree with TRBD1. Germline V gene lookup returns CDR1 WNHNN and CDR2 SYGVQD (reference sequence). V gave up 8 bases and J gave up 5 bases; unmatched junction bases: 4. The CDR3 consists of 12 residues. CDR3 amino acids: CASSGTGNEQYF. DNA for the CDR3: TGCGCCAGCTCCGGGACAGGGAACGAGCAGTACTTC.

This clonotype was detected many times. This chain uses TRBV5-4 with TRBJ2-1; a weak D match, TRBD2 (6 bases). CDR1 and CDR2 (germline): SGHNT, YYREEE (reference sequence). The CDR3 totals 15 residues. Trimming left V 4 bases short and J 5 bases short, with 16 bases between. The CDR3, as DNA: TGTGCCAGCAGCCCCCGGACTACTACTAACAATGAGCAGTTCTTC. Protein product: CASSPRTTTNNEQFF.

With regard to this clonotype: A clone one base away is much larger, so this may be a read error. The chain is built from TRBV28 and TRBJ1-4; TRBD1 aligns across 7 bases. Germline CDR1 and CDR2: MDHEN and SYDVKM. The CDR3 runs 12 residues. In nucleotides, the CDR3 is TGTACCAGCAGTCGACAGGGTGAAAAACTGTTTTTT. Translation: CTSSRQGEKLFF.

This clonotype was counted at least ten times. This sequence joins TRBV20-1 and TRBJ2-7, with TRBD2 identical over 9 bases. Trimming at V came to 2 bases and at J to 2 bases, leaving 4 bases not matched to a gene. The CDR3 spans 14 residues. The germline V gene encodes CDR1 DFQATT and CDR2 SNEGSKA (reference sequence). CDR3 sequence reads: CSARLAGNPYEQYF. In DNA form, the CDR3 reads TGCAGTGCTAGACTAGCGGGAAACCCCTACGAGCAGTACTTC.

As regards this clonotype: One end of the junction varies from germline; a read error may be responsible. The rearrangement joins TRBV7-7 to TRBJ2-1, with TRBD2 matching 10 bases. The germline CDR1 and CDR2 sequences are SSHAT and FNYEAQ (reference sequence). There are 14 residues in the CDR3. The CDR3 region is CASSLSAGGGEQFF. CDR3 nucleotides: TGTGCTAGCAGCTTATCAGCGGGAGGGGGTGAGCAGTTCTTC.

The sample holds many counts of this clonotype. The chain recombines TRBV6-1 with TRBJ2-2; TRBD1 is a possible D gene (6 bases). The germline gives CDR1 MNHNS, CDR2 SASEGT. Between the trimmed V and J ends, which lost 2 bases and 3 bases, there was a span of 13 bases. CDR3 length: 16 residues. The CDR3 sequence is CASSEFQGSDTGELFF. In DNA form, the CDR3 reads TGTGCCAGCAGTGAATTTCAGGGGTCGGACACCGGGGAGCTGTTTTTT.

Concerning this clonotype itself: A clone one base away is much larger, so this may be a read error. V usage is TRBV29-1 and J usage is TRBJ2-5; either TRBD1 or TRBD2 may supply D (5 bases each). CDR1 is SQVTM, CDR2 ANQGSEA, per germline. This CDR3 has 13 amino acids. CDR3 sequence (DNA): TGCAGCGGGCTTCGGGGCTTACGAGAGACCCGGTACTTC. Translating it yields CSGLRGLRETRYF. The whole variable domain, remainder taken from reference TRBV29-1 and TRBJ2-5, is SAVISQKPSRDICQRGTSLTIQCQVDSQVTMMFWYRQQPGQSLTLIATANQGSEATYESGFVIDKFPISRPNLTFSTLTVSNMSPEDSSIYLCSGLRGLRETRYFGPGTRLLVL.

This clonotype was seen a handful of times. The V gene is TRBV19, the J gene TRBJ2-1; D unclear. With 6 bases removed from V and 0 bases from J, the gap between germline ends came to 15 bases. This CDR3 is built from 16 residues. The V gene's germline CDR1 is LNHDA and CDR2 SQIVND (reference sequence). DNA for the CDR3: TGTGCCAGTAGCCGAAGGTCCTGGGACTCCTACAATGAGCAGTTCTTC. It codes for CASSRRSWDSYNEQFF.

The chain has TRBV9 and TRBJ1-1; no firm D call. CDR1 is SGDLS and CDR2 is YYNGEE in the germline V gene. There are 13 residues in the CDR3. The germline V and J ends were trimmed by 2 bases and 0 bases, with 5 bases remaining between them. CDR3 sequence: CASSVNLNTEAFF. CDR3 coding DNA: TGTGCCAGCAGCGTGAACTTGAACACTGAAGCTTTCTTT.

There are many counts of this clonotype. The chain joins TRBV29-1 to TRBJ2-2; the D gene is possibly TRBD2 (5 bases). The germline V gene encodes CDR1 SQVTM and CDR2 ANQGSEA. This CDR3 comprises 12 residues. The V end was cut by 4 bases, the J end by 6 bases, with 9 bases between. The CDR3: CSVAFSAGELFF. The CDR3 bases are TGCAGCGTTGCCTTTAGCGCCGGGGAGCTGTTTTTT.

This clonotype was recorded a few times. V usage is TRBV5-1 and J usage is TRBJ2-1; perhaps TRBD2 as D (5 bases). Germline-derived CDR1 and CDR2 are SGHRS and YFSETQ. V lost 0 bases and J lost 8, with 9 bases in between. The CDR3 is 13 residues long. The CDR3 DNA sequence: TGCGCCAGCAGCTTGGCCGGGGTTGATGAGCAGTTCTTC. Translated: CASSLAGVDEQFF.

This clonotype has ten or more counts. The chain combines TRBV7-9 with TRBJ2-7, with TRBD1 matching over 10 bases. V shed 5 bases and J 1 base; nucleotides not matched to a gene: 5. This CDR3 has 15 residues. Germline V gene data show CDR1 as SEHNR and CDR2 as FQNEAQ (reference sequence). The CDR3 sequence is CASSPEGQGSYEQYF. The CDR3 bases are TGTGCCAGCAGCCCCGAGGGACAGGGGTCCTACGAGCAGTACTTC.

This clonotype was seen a handful of times. This chain links TRBV24-1 with TRBJ1-2; perhaps TRBD1 as D (5 bases). The CDR3 has 13 amino acids. Germline V gene lookup returns CDR1 KGHDR and CDR2 SFDVKD. V lost 0 bases to trimming and J lost 10 bases, with 11 bases between them. Written as DNA, the CDR3 is TGTGCCACCAGTGATTTGGTGGACAAGGTCTACACCTTC. This encodes CATSDLVDKVYTF.